One TCR beta chain is described in this entry. The CDR3 spans 13 residues. V shed 1 base and J shed 0 bases, with 2 bases lying between them. Germline V gene sequence: CDR1 MNHEY, CDR2 SMNVEV (reference sequence). The data were obtained in a study of identical twins. Unique molecular identifiers were present on the cDNA, which also gained a universal primer site by template switching. TCRdb recomputed calls from the 5' RACE reads with MiXCR, one row per CDR3 protein. The top ten hold approximately 7.5% of the sample, which has 350,000 or so distinct CDR3 sequences, 9% to 15% seen once. These data also featured in a second study, about yellow fever vaccine responses in identical twins.

This rearrangement joins TRBV27 to TRBJ2-3, with D unresolved. The sequenced sample consisted of CD8+ T cells sorted from blood. The sequence was obtained from a woman between 18 and 29 years old in good health. CDR3 nucleotides: TGTGCCAGCAGTTTATGGAGCACAGATACGCAGTATTTT. It yields the protein CASSLWSTDTQYF.